Listed below are T cell receptor beta chains from one sample, sequenced in a study of sequential checkpoint blockade in melanoma. The protocol was immunoSEQ multiplex PCR, while the TCRdb copy is restricted to in-frame clones and leaves out a portion. The table includes about 25,000 clones, 77% detected once. Here the sequenced sample was CD8+ T cells sorted from blood (inferred from file names), taken from a patient given nivolumab and ipilimumab in sequence. These receptors all come from a human donor with melanoma. Both conserved end residues are part of each CDR3. Each record gives: V gene, J gene, D gene, clone size, CDR3 DNA, CDR3 protein. D genes are given only for firm matches. Clone size appears in some rows only: once, few, many, or a class for an expanded clone.

TRBV7-2	TRBJ1-1	.	once	TGTGCCAGCAGCTTATATGGTCAGGGCCCGATGAACACTGAAGCTTTCTTT	CASSLYGQGPMNTEAFF
TRBV28	TRBJ1-1	.	.	TGTGCCAGCAGTTGGGCCGGGGGAACTGAAGCTTTCTTT	CASSWAGGTEAFF
TRBV19	TRBJ1-5	.	few	TGTGCCAGTAGTATCGGGTGGATTCAGCCCCAGCATTTT	CASSIGWIQPQHF
TRBV7-9	TRBJ1-1	.	.	TGTGCCAGCAGCTTAGTGGGGCCTGAAGCTTTCTTT	CASSLVGPEAFF
TRBV11-2	TRBJ2-7	.	.	TGTGCCAGCAGCTTAGATTGGCCGCCCGCAGGGGAGACAGACGAGCAGTACTTC	CASSLDWPPAGETDEQYF
TRBV2	TRBJ1-6	TRBD1	.	TGTGCCAGCAGTCGTACCCGGGACAGGGGTAGGACACCCCTCCACTTT	CASSRTRDRGRTPLHF
TRBV20-1	TRBJ1-4	.	.	TGCAGTGCTAAATGGGGCGGAAAACTGTTTTTT	CSAKWGGKLFF
TRBV6-1	TRBJ2-2	TRBD2	.	TGTGCCAGCAGTGCTACGGGGGGGGCCGGGGAGCTGTTTTTT	CASSATGGAGELFF
TRBV27	TRBJ2-1	TRBD2	.	TGTGCCAGCAGTCTGTCCCGAGCGGGGGGCAGGAATGAGCAGTTCTTC	CASSLSRAGGRNEQFF
TRBV9	TRBJ1-6	TRBD1	.	TGTGCCAGCAGCCCAGGAGCAGGGGGGAATTCACCCCTCCACTTT	CASSPGAGGNSPLHF
TRBV19	TRBJ2-7	.	.	TGTGCCAGTAGTTACGGGATAAACTACGAGCAGTACTTC	CASSYGINYEQYF
TRBV6-5	TRBJ1-1	.	.	TGTGCCAGCAGTGAAGGGTTCGGGAGTACTGAAGCTTTCTTT	CASSEGFGSTEAFF
TRBV7-9	TRBJ2-7	.	.	TGTGCCAGCAGCTCCTCCGGACCCCTAGCTGGCGAGCAGTACTTC	CASSSSGPLAGEQYF
TRBV19	TRBJ2-1	.	.	TGTGCCAGTAGTCTTAGCGGCAATGAGCAGTTCTTC	CASSLSGNEQFF
TRBV2	TRBJ2-1	.	few	TGTGCCAGCACTGTCTACAATGAGCAGTTCTTC	CASTVYNEQFF
TRBV25-1	TRBJ2-6	TRBD1	once	TGTGCCAGCAGCTCCGGGACAGAGTCTTCCGGGGCCAACGTCCTGACTTTC	CASSSGTESSGANVLTF
TRBV4-1	TRBJ2-7	TRBD1	.	TGCGCCAGCAGCCAAGATTACCTGACAGGGGCCGAGCAGTACTTC	CASSQDYLTGAEQYF
TRBV28	TRBJ2-7	.	.	TGTGCCAGCAGTTTCCCAGGGGAGTACGAGCAGTACTTC	CASSFPGEYEQYF
TRBV28	TRBJ1-6	.	.	TGTGCCAGCAGCGGGGACTTAAATTCACCCCTCCACTTT	CASSGDLNSPLHF
TRBV9	TRBJ1-2	.	once	TGTGCCAGCAGCGCATTAGGGGAGGATGGCTACACCTTC	CASSALGEDGYTF
TRBV7-6	TRBJ2-5	.	.	TGTGCCAGCAGCTTAGTGGGGCCCGCGAACCAAGAGACCCAGTACTTC	CASSLVGPANQETQYF
TRBV7-6	TRBJ1-2	.	once	TGTGCCAGCAGCTTAGCGAGCGCAGGGGATCGCAACTATGGCTACACCTTC	CASSLASAGDRNYGYTF
TRBV7-9	TRBJ2-5	.	.	TGTGCCAGCAGCCGAGAGACCCAGTACTTC	CASSRETQYF
TRBV7-3	TRBJ2-5	TRBD1	.	TGTGCCAGCAGCTTGACAGGGGGAATACAAGAGACCCAGTACTTC	CASSLTGGIQETQYF
TRBV7-9	TRBJ2-1	TRBD1	.	TGTGCCAGGGGACAGGGAATGAATGAGCAGTTCTTC	CARGQGMNEQFF
TRBV28	TRBJ2-1	TRBD2	.	TGTGCCAGCAGTCAGCGGGGCGGCGACAATGAGCAGTTCTTC	CASSQRGGDNEQFF
TRBV15	TRBJ1-1	.	.	TGTGCCACCAGCAGCCCCCTCCGAGAGAGGACTGAAGCTTTCTTT	CATSSPLRERTEAFF
TRBV4-3	TRBJ2-4	.	.	TGCGCCAGCAGCCAAGGTTCGGCGGAAAAAAACATTCAGTACTTC	CASSQGSAEKNIQYF
TRBV6-5	TRBJ2-1	.	.	TGTGCCAGCACGAGTTCCTCCTACAATGAGCAGTTCTTC	CASTSSSYNEQFF
TRBV7-7	TRBJ2-5	TRBD2	.	TGTGCTAGCAGCCTTCCGGGGGGAAAGACCCAGTACTTC	CASSLPGGKTQYF
TRBV25-1	TRBJ2-7	.	.	TGTGCCAGCAGTGGTTCTACGGAGCAGTACTTC	CASSGSTEQYF
TRBV9	TRBJ2-7	TRBD1	.	TGTGCCAGCAGCGTGGCCGGGACAGGGATACGCGAGCAGTACTTC	CASSVAGTGIREQYF
TRBV7-9	TRBJ1-2	.	medium-sized	TGTGCCAGCAGCTTTGCACAGAGCTATGGCTACACCTTC	CASSFAQSYGYTF
TRBV27	TRBJ2-7	TRBD1	.	TGTGCCAGCAGTTTAGCAGGGACAGGGTACGAGCAGTACTTC	CASSLAGTGYEQYF
TRBV5-6	TRBJ2-3	TRBD1	few	TGTGCCAGCAGCGCCGACAGGGCGGGCACAGATACGCAGTATTTT	CASSADRAGTDTQYF
TRBV28	TRBJ1-4	.	.	TGTGCCAGCATCCGAGGGCAGGGGCAGGAAAAACTGTTTTTT	CASIRGQGQEKLFF
TRBV5-1	TRBJ1-2	TRBD1	.	TGCGCCAGCAGCTTGGGGACAGGCAACTATGGCTACACCTTC	CASSLGTGNYGYTF
TRBV4-2	TRBJ2-1	TRBD2	.	TGTGCCAGCAGCCAAGATTTTGCATCGACTAGCGGGGGTTCTCGGAATGAGCAGTTCTTC	CASSQDFASTSGGSRNEQFF
TRBV27	TRBJ2-7	TRBD1	.	TGTGCCAGCAGTCGCCGACAGGGTGCCTACGAGCAGTACTTC	CASSRRQGAYEQYF
TRBV2	TRBJ2-3	.	.	TGTGCCAGCAGTCATCAATTAATGCAGGGCACAGATACGCAGTATTTT	CASSHQLMQGTDTQYF
TRBV4-1	TRBJ2-7	.	.	TGCGCCAGCAGCCTTAGCCGGGGGAACGAGCAGTACTTC	CASSLSRGNEQYF
TRBV7-9	TRBJ2-3	.	.	TGTGCCAGCAGCCCGGGTCGGAGGACGAGCACAGATACGCAGTATTTT	CASSPGRRTSTDTQYF
TRBV7-2	TRBJ2-4	.	.	TGTGCCAGCAGCTTAGCGGGGGGGCGGGACATTCAGTACTTC	CASSLAGGRDIQYF
TRBV4-1	TRBJ2-5	TRBD2	.	TGCGCCAGCAGCCTATCTAGCGGGGGCCAAGAGACCCAGTACTTC	CASSLSSGGQETQYF
TRBV5-6	TRBJ1-1	.	.	TGTGCCAGCAGCCGGGGGAACACTGAAGCTTTCTTT	CASSRGNTEAFF
TRBV27	TRBJ2-5	TRBD2	.	TGTGCCAGCAGAGAAAATAGCGGGGGGCCTCAAGAGACCCAGTACTTC	CASRENSGGPQETQYF
TRBV6-6	TRBJ2-3	TRBD2	.	TGTGCCAGCAGTTCGACGACTAGCCAGGTCACGCAGTATTTT	CASSSTTSQVTQYF
TRBV7-8	TRBJ2-3	TRBD1	.	TGTGCCAGCAGCTTATGGGACAGGTCTAGCACAGATACGCAGTATTTT	CASSLWDRSSTDTQYF
TRBV5-5	TRBJ2-7	TRBD1	once	TGTGCCAGCAGCTTGGCCGGGGGACAGGGTCTCTACGAGCAGTACTTC	CASSLAGGQGLYEQYF
TRBV6-1	TRBJ2-3	TRBD1	.	TGTGCCAGCGAAGACAGGGTGTCAGCAGATACGCAGTATTTT	CASEDRVSADTQYF
TRBV6-1	TRBJ2-7	.	.	TGTGCCAGCACATACAGCTACGAGCAGTACTTC	CASTYSYEQYF
TRBV28	TRBJ1-2	.	few	TGTGCCAGCAGTTTTCAAGGGACAAACCTCTATGGCTACACCTTC	CASSFQGTNLYGYTF
TRBV4-1	TRBJ2-2	TRBD1	.	TGCGCCAGCAGCCAAGAGAAGACAGGGACCATTAACACCGGGGAGCTGTTTTTT	CASSQEKTGTINTGELFF
TRBV7-7	TRBJ2-7	.	.	TGTGCCAGCAGCTTGGGTCAGGGTGCCTACGAGCAGTACTTC	CASSLGQGAYEQYF
TRBV27	TRBJ2-1	TRBD2	few	TGTGCCAGCAGGCTCAGAGCGGGAGGGCCTGCTAATGAGCAGTTCTTC	CASRLRAGGPANEQFF
TRBV5-4	TRBJ2-3	TRBD1	.	TGTGCCAGCAGCTCGGGGACGGGACAGGGGACCACAGATACGCAGTATTTT	CASSSGTGQGTTDTQYF
TRBV29-1	TRBJ2-3	.	once	TGCAGCGTTGAGGGGGGAGATACGCAGTATTTT	CSVEGGDTQYF
TRBV6-1	TRBJ2-7	TRBD2	.	TGTGCCAGCAGTGAATTAGCCGGGGGGAACTACGAGCAGTACTTC	CASSELAGGNYEQYF
TRBV5-1	TRBJ2-3	TRBD2	.	TGCGCCAGCAGTAGCGGGACGGAAGATATAGATACGCAGTATTTT	CASSSGTEDIDTQYF
TRBV4-1	TRBJ2-2	.	.	TGCGCCAGCAGCGAGGGCCCCGGCACCGGGGAGCTGTTTTTT	CASSEGPGTGELFF